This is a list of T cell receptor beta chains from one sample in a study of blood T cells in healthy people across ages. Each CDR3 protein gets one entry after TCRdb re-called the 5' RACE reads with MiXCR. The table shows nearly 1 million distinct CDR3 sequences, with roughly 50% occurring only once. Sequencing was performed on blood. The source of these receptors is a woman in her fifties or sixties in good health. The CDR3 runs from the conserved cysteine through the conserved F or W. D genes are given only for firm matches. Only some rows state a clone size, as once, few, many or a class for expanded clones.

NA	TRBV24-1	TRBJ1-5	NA	TGTGCCACCAGTGATTCGGCTAGACCAGATAGCAATCAGCCCCAGCATTTT	CATSDSARPDSNQPQHF
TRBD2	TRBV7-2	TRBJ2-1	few	TGTGCCAGCAGCTTGGGGACTAGCGTCCACAATGAGCAGTTCTTC	CASSLGTSVHNEQFF
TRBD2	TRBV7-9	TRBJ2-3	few	TGTGCCAGCAGCACCCGGACTAGCGGGAGTGAAATGGCTGATACGCAGTATTTT	CASSTRTSGSEMADTQYF
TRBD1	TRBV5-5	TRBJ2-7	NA	TGTGCCAGCACCCTCCTAATCGGGACAGGGACCTACGAGCAGTACTTC	CASTLLIGTGTYEQYF
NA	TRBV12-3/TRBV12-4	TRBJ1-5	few	TGTGCCAGCAGTCTCACCTTGGTCGGGCAGCCCCAGCATTTT	CASSLTLVGQPQHF
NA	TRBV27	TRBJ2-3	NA	TGTGCCAGCAGGAGGGGGATACCTAGCACAGATACGCAGTATTTT	CASRRGIPSTDTQYF
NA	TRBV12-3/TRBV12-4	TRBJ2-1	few	TGTGCCAGCAGCCCCGCGGGATACAATGAGCAGTTCTTC	CASSPAGYNEQFF
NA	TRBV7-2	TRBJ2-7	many	TGTGCCAGCAGTTTCGACAGGACCTACGAGCAGTACTTC	CASSFDRTYEQYF
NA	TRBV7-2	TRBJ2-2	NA	TGTGCCATTCTAACGATTAGGACGACTAACACCGGGGAGCTGTTTTTT	CAILTIRTTNTGELFF
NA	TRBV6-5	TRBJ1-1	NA	TGTGCCAGCAGTTATGATGGAAGAACTGAAGCTTTCTTT	CASSYDGRTEAFF